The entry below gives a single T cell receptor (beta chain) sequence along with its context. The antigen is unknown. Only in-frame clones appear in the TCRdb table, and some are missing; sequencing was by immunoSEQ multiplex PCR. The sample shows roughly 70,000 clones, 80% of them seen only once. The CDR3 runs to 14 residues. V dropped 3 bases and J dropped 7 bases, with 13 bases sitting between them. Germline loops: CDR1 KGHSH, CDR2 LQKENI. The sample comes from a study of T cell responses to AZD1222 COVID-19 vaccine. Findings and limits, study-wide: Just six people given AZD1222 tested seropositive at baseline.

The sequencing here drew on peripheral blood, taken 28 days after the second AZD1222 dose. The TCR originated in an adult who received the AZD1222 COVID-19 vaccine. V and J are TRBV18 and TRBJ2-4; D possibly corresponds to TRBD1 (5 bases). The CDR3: CASSPPDSPNIQYF. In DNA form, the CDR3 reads TGTGCCAGCTCACCCCCCGACAGTCCGAACATTCAGTACTTC.